Below are 2 T cell receptor beta chains sequenced from a single sample in a study of blood T cells in healthy people across ages. The second PCR ran about 6 to 12 cycles with a sample-barcoded 5' primer and J-beta primers. A single record per CDR3 protein comes from TCRdb applying MiXCR to the 5' RACE reads. Of 950,000 to 1,200,000 distinct CDR3 sequences in the sample, 35% to 40% were seen once. The material sequenced was blood. The receptors come from a man younger than 35 in good health.

A few counts support this clonotype. The chain combines TRBV24-1 with TRBJ2-3, with D unresolved. The V gene's germline CDR1 is KGHDR and CDR2 SFDVKD. The CDR3 has 13 residues. Trimming removed 6 bases from V and 0 bases from J, with 6 bases in between. The CDR3 protein is CATSIASTDTQYF. CDR3 DNA sequence: TGTGCCACCAGTATAGCCAGCACAGATACGCAGTATTTT.

The V and J genes are TRBV6-5 and TRBJ2-3; the match to TRBD2 covers 10 bases. CDR1 and CDR2 (germline): MNHEY, SVGAGI. The CDR3 loop spans 17 amino acids. The V and J ends lost 1 base and 2 bases, in that order; junction bases with no gene match: 6. CDR3 DNA sequence: TGTGCCAGCAGTTACTTGGCTCTAGCGGGGGACACAGATACGCAGTATTTT. Translated, it gives CASSYLALAGDTDTQYF.